Below are 22 T cell receptor beta chains sequenced from a single sample in a study of cytomegalovirus exposure and HLA in healthy donors. Profiling relied on immunoSEQ multiplex PCR, and the TCRdb table lists in-frame clones only, not all of them. The sample contains 250,000 to 400,000 clones, roughly 88% of which appear only once. The sequencing input was PBMCs. The receptors here all came from a young man in good health and CMV-seronegative.

V and J are TRBV6-5 and TRBJ2-1, with 10 bases matching TRBD1. Per the germline V gene, CDR1 is MNHEY and CDR2 is SVGAGI. With V trimmed by 8 bases and J by 7 bases, 11 bases remained unmatched. The CDR3 length is 15 residues. The chain's CDR3 is CASSAGTGVVNEQFF. The DNA for the CDR3 is TGTGCCAGCTCGGCCGGGACAGGGGTCGTGAATGAGCAGTTCTTC.

The V call is TRBV9, the J call TRBJ1-2; 9 bases align to TRBD1. V lost 3 bases, J lost 3 bases, and 6 bases stayed unmatched. The CDR3 sequence is 15 residues long. The germline V gene has CDR1 SGDLS and CDR2 YYNGEE. The CDR3 coding sequence is TGTGCCAGCAGCGCCTCACAGGGGGCCGACTATGGCTACACCTTC. Translation: CASSASQGADYGYTF.

This rearrangement joins TRBV29-1 to TRBJ1-5; the D gene is possibly TRBD1 (6 bases). Per germline, CDR1 SQVTM and CDR2 ANQGSEA. This CDR3 is built from 14 residues. The germline V and J ends were trimmed by 6 bases and 6 bases, with 18 bases remaining between them. CDR3 DNA: TGCAGCGTACAGGGATTAGATCCGGTTCAGCCCCAGCATTTT. Protein sequence: CSVQGLDPVQPQHF.

For the CDR3, the DNA is TGTGCCAGCAGCCGACGAGGAGGGGCCTCTGGAAACACCATATATTTT. The encoded protein is CASSRRGGASGNTIYF. The chain is built from TRBV13 and TRBJ1-3; D perhaps matches TRBD1 (5 bases). The CDR3 covers 16 residues. V was trimmed by 5 bases and J by 0 bases, leaving 14 bases between them. The germline gives CDR1 PRHDT, CDR2 FYEKMQ (reference sequence). Variable domain in full (rest from reference TRBV13 and TRBJ1-3): AAGVIQSPRHLIKEKRETATLKCYPIPRHDTVYWYQQGPGQDPQFLISFYEKMQSDKGSIPDRFSAQQFSDYHSELNMSSLELGDSALYFCASSRRGGASGNTIYFGEGSWLTVV.

V is TRBV6-6 and J is TRBJ1-1, with 10 bases aligning to TRBD1. The V and J ends lost 5 bases and 1 base, in that order; junction bases with no gene match: 4. Per germline, CDR1 MNHNY and CDR2 SVGAGI (reference sequence). The CDR3 is made up of 15 amino acids. CDR3 nucleotide sequence: TGTGCCAGCAGTGCGCGGACAGGGGGGAACACTGAAGCTTTCTTT. Protein: CASSARTGGNTEAFF.

This clone was counted a single time. This rearrangement joins TRBV7-9 to TRBJ2-1; no clear D. Trimming took off 5 bases at V and 4 bases at J, with 12 bases between the two ends. Germline V gene lookup returns CDR1 SEHNR and CDR2 FQNEAQ (reference sequence). The CDR3 is 14 amino acids. The DNA of the CDR3 is TGTGCCAGCAGCCAGGAAGAGCTATACAATGAGCAGTTCTTC. Encoded protein: CASSQEELYNEQFF. Full variable domain (outside the CDR3, taken from reference TRBV7-9 and TRBJ2-1): DTGVSQNPRHKITKRGQNVTFRCDPISEHNRLYWYRQTLGQGPEFLTYFQNEAQLEKSRLLSDRFSAERPKGSFSTLEIQRTEQGDSAMYLCASSQEELYNEQFFGPGTRLTVL.

The chain combines TRBV27 with TRBJ2-3; no reliable D call. The V gene lost 3 bases and the J gene lost 1 base, with 5 bases spanning the gap. The CDR3 has 13 amino acids. Per the germline V gene, CDR1 is MNHEY and CDR2 is SMNVEV (reference sequence). CDR3 in DNA: TGTGCCAGCAGTTTGGGCGGCACAGATACGCAGTATTTT. The encoded protein is CASSLGGTDTQYF.

The V and J genes are TRBV29-1 and TRBJ1-2; TRBD1 matches at 9 bases. Germline V CDR1 and CDR2: SQVTM, ANQGSEA. Trimming took 7 bases from V and 2 from J; bases not matched to a gene: 5. This CDR3 is built from 13 residues. CDR3 in amino acids: CSATTGGNYGYTF. For the CDR3, the DNA is TGCAGCGCCACGACAGGGGGAAACTATGGCTACACCTTC. Combining the CDR3 with reference TRBV29-1 and TRBJ1-2 gives the whole variable domain SAVISQKPSRDICQRGTSLTIQCQVDSQVTMMFWYRQQPGQSLTLIATANQGSEATYESGFVIDKFPISRPNLTFSTLTVSNMSPEDSSIYLCSATTGGNYGYTFGSGTRLTVV.

The CDR3 sequence is CASSILGTSNRYNEQFF. The CDR3 DNA reads TGTGCCAGCAGCATCCTGGGGACTTCCAATCGCTACAATGAGCAGTTCTTC. J is TRBJ2-1 and V is TRBV7-2; TRBD2 might be the D (6 bases). Trimming stripped 5 bases from V and 3 bases from J, with 20 bases between. CDR1 and CDR2 from the germline V gene are SGHTA and FQGNSA. This CDR3 has 17 residues. The variable domain in full, with the rest retrieved from reference TRBV7-2 and TRBJ2-1, is GAGVSQSPSNKVTEKGKDVELRCDPISGHTALYWYRQSLGQGLEFLIYFQGNSAPDKSGLPSDRFSAERTGGSVSTLTIQRTQQEDSAVYLCASSILGTSNRYNEQFFGPGTRLTVL.

The chain uses TRBV7-9 and TRBJ2-1, with TRBD1 identical over 7 bases. This CDR3 contains 15 residues. V was clipped by 1 base and J by 11 bases; unmatched bases: 11. CDR1 is SEHNR and CDR2 is FQNEAQ in the germline V gene (reference sequence). In DNA, the CDR3 is TGTGCCAGCAGCTTAGAGTGGTTGGGACAGCGTAAGCAGTTCTTC. Its protein product is CASSLEWLGQRKQFF.

The chain is built from TRBV6-6 and TRBJ2-7; D might be TRBD1 (5 bases). CDR1 is MNHNY and CDR2 is SVGAGI in the germline V gene (reference sequence). CDR3 length: 15 amino acids. The germline V and J ends were trimmed by 7 bases and 0 bases, with 16 bases remaining between them. CDR3 coding DNA: TGTGCCAGCACCACCCCAGGGTCCAGCTCCTACGAGCAGTACTTC. This translates into CASTTPGSSSYEQYF.

The chain links TRBV18 to TRBJ1-4; tentatively, D is TRBD1 (5 bases). Germline-derived CDR1 and CDR2 are KGHSH and LQKENI. The CDR3 extends over 14 amino acids. The V end was cut by 4 bases, the J end by 4 bases, with 10 bases between. The CDR3 loop is CASSRQKDNEKLFF. The DNA for the CDR3 is TGTGCCAGCTCACGACAGAAGGATAATGAAAAACTGTTTTTT.

The chain links TRBV27 to TRBJ2-2; a possible D gene is TRBD2 (5 bases). Germline-derived CDR1 and CDR2 are MNHEY and SMNVEV (reference sequence). V was clipped by 5 bases and J by 8 bases, with 15 bases between them. The CDR3 runs 14 residues. CDR3 coding DNA: TGTGCCAGCAGTCCCCATGAGGGATCGGGGGAGCTGTTTTTT. Translation gives CASSPHEGSGELFF.

This chain connects TRBV7-8 to TRBJ2-7, with D possibly being TRBD2 (6 bases). V was clipped by 1 base and J by 2 bases, with 12 bases between them. The CDR3 extends over 15 amino acids. CDR1 SGHVS and CDR2 FQNEAQ come from the germline V gene. CDR3 residues: CASSLVGGDPYEQYF. The DNA of the CDR3 is TGTGCCAGCAGCTTAGTGGGGGGTGACCCCTACGAGCAGTACTTC.

V is TRBV7-2 and J is TRBJ2-1, with a possible D match to TRBD2 (5 bases). Trimming took off 1 base at V and 8 bases at J, with 15 bases between the two ends. The length of the CDR3 is 15 residues. Germline V gene sequence: CDR1 SGHTA, CDR2 FQGNSA. The CDR3 DNA sequence: TGTGCCAGCAGCTTAGGGGAGAGCCGTCCACATGAGCAGTTCTTC. It is translated as CASSLGESRPHEQFF. Full variable domain (missing parts from reference TRBV7-2 and TRBJ2-1): GAGVSQSPSNKVTEKGKDVELRCDPISGHTALYWYRQSLGQGLEFLIYFQGNSAPDKSGLPSDRFSAERTGGSVSTLTIQRTQQEDSAVYLCASSLGESRPHEQFFGPGTRLTVL.

The gene calls are TRBV28 and TRBJ1-2; 11 nucleotides line up with TRBD1. The CDR3 runs to 16 residues. CDR1 and CDR2 (germline): MDHEN, SYDVKM. With V trimmed by 1 base and J by 4 bases, 5 bases remained unmatched. CDR3 sequence: CASSLFGQGASYGYTF. CDR3 bases: TGTGCCAGCAGTTTATTTGGACAGGGGGCCAGCTATGGCTACACCTTC.

V and J are TRBV2 and TRBJ2-2, with D possibly matching TRBD1 (5 bases). Germline V gene sequence: CDR1 SNHLY, CDR2 FYNNEI. The V end was cut by 4 bases, the J end by 10 bases, with 13 bases between. The CDR3 is 13 residues long. The DNA of the CDR3 is TGTGCCAGCAGTGCGACAGTAGGACCGGAGCTGTTTTTT. Translating gives CASSATVGPELFF.

The CDR3 DNA is TGTGCTAGTGGTCTTTCCACACAGGACAGCAACACTGAAGCTTTCTTT. Its translation is CASGLSTQDSNTEAFF. The chain carries TRBV12-5 and TRBJ1-1; perhaps TRBD1 as D (6 bases). V lost 5 bases and J lost 2, with 18 bases in between. Germline loops: CDR1 LGHNT, CDR2 FRNRAP. CDR3 length: 16 amino acids.

The chain recombines TRBV19 with TRBJ2-2; 7 bases are a match to TRBD2. V lost 6 bases to trimming and J lost 2 bases; unmatched junction nucleotides: 21. CDR1 LNHDA and CDR2 SQIVND come from the germline V gene (reference sequence). The length of the CDR3 is 20 residues. CDR3 residues: CASRPSGPWGGTHNTGELFF. The CDR3 region has the DNA TGTGCCAGTAGGCCCTCCGGACCCTGGGGGGGGACTCATAACACCGGGGAGCTGTTTTTT.

This chain joins TRBV7-2 and TRBJ1-1; D remains unclear. In germline, CDR1 is SGHTA, CDR2 FQGNSA. This CDR3 is built from 18 residues. Trimming removed 1 base from V and 0 bases from J, with 18 bases in between. In DNA, the CDR3 is TGTGCCAGCAGCTTAGAAAGAGGGCCCCATACCCTGAACACTGAAGCTTTCTTT. Residues: CASSLERGPHTLNTEAFF.

The chain carries TRBV14 and TRBJ1-6, with D tentatively TRBD1 (5 bases). V gave up 5 bases and J gave up 7 bases, with 15 bases separating them. The CDR3 runs 15 residues. The germline V gene encodes CDR1 SGHDN and CDR2 FVKESK. CDR3: CASSGTRGKNSPLHF. CDR3 DNA: TGTGCCAGCAGCGGGACCCGGGGGAAAAATTCACCCCTCCACTTT.

V and J are TRBV15 and TRBJ1-1, with D perhaps matching TRBD1 (5 bases). CDR1 and CDR2 from the germline V gene are LNHNV and YYDKDF (reference sequence). There are 15 residues in the CDR3. With 3 bases removed from V and 0 bases from J, the gap between germline ends came to 11 bases. CDR3: CATSRMRGVNTEAFF. DNA of the CDR3: TGTGCCACCAGCAGGATGCGGGGGGTGAACACTGAAGCTTTCTTT.